What follows are 23 T cell receptor beta chains derived from one specimen sequenced in a study of T cells expressing NK-cell markers. TCRdb processed the 5' RACE reads again and assigns one entry to each CDR3 protein, with no DNA. Recorded for this sample: roughly 150,000 distinct CDR3 sequences. The sequenced sample consisted of blood T cells: a sorted CD56 or NKG2C T cell subset, CD4+ or CD8+ T cells, or bulk PBMC T cells (not recorded which). All receptors derive from a man aged 18 to 69 in good health.

V is TRBV9 and J is TRBJ2-7; TCRdb names TRBD1, which stays unverified in the absence of DNA. The CDR3 covers 14 residues. Looked up from germline, CDR1 is SGDLS and CDR2 is YYNGEE. The CDR3 protein is CASRLRDTGYEQYF. The complete variable domain, with remaining parts taken from reference TRBV9 and TRBJ2-7, reads DSGVTQTPKHLITATGQRVTLRCSPRSGDLSVYWYQQSLDQGLQFLIQYYNGEERAKGNILERFSAQQFPDLHSELNLSSLELGDSALYFCASRLRDTGYEQYFGPGTRLTVT.

J is TRBJ2-2 and V is TRBV3-1; TCRdb lists TRBD1, though no DNA is available to test this call. The CDR3 spans 18 residues. Germline V lookup: CDR1 LGHDT, CDR2 YNNKEL (reference sequence). CDR3 sequence reads: CASSQGAAGTGYTGELFF.

This chain uses TRBV2 with TRBJ2-3; TCRdb indicates TRBD2, and absent DNA this call remains unverified. Germline-derived CDR1 and CDR2 are SNHLY and FYNNEI. The CDR3 contains 17 residues. The CDR3 is CASRLNPSTSSTDTQYF.

The chain couples TRBV13 to TRBJ2-3. This CDR3 spans 12 amino acids. The germline V gene encodes CDR1 PRHDT and CDR2 FYEKMQ (reference sequence). CDR3 protein: CASSNMGHTQYF.

The rearrangement uses TRBV2 and TRBJ1-4; TCRdb lists TRBD1, though no DNA is available to test this call. Germline V gene data show CDR1 as SNHLY and CDR2 as FYNNEI. The CDR3 is 15 amino acids. This CDR3 reads CASTPPGTGQEKLFF.

The chain links TRBV29-1 to TRBJ2-2; TCRdb selects TRBD2, and the lack of DNA leaves this call unchecked. The CDR3 contains 16 residues. Germline V CDR1 and CDR2: SQVTM, ANQGSEA. This CDR3 is CSVEGGTSGVTGELFF.

The chain carries TRBV5-1 and TRBJ1-1. This CDR3 region has 13 residues. The germline V gene encodes CDR1 SGHRS and CDR2 YFSETQ. This chain's CDR3 is CASSFHSNTEAFF.

This chain uses TRBV15 with TRBJ2-7; TCRdb outputs TRBD1, but without DNA this stays unchecked. Germline V gives CDR1 LNHNV, CDR2 YYDKDF (reference sequence). CDR3 length: 16 residues. CDR3 region: CATSTRPPGQGDEQYF.

The chain is built from TRBV29-1 and TRBJ2-5; TCRdb selects TRBD2, and the lack of DNA leaves this call unchecked. This CDR3 is 17 amino acids long. Germline lookup yields CDR1 SQVTM and CDR2 ANQGSEA. The chain's CDR3 is CSVETTGTSGGFETQYF.

J is TRBJ2-1 and V is TRBV10-2; TCRdb lists TRBD2, though no DNA is available to test this call. Germline V gene data show CDR1 as WSHSY and CDR2 as SAAADI. CDR3 size: 16 residues. CDR3 in amino acids: CASSAHPGGLHNEQFF.

The rearrangement links TRBV28 to TRBJ2-3; the TCRdb D gene call, TRBD1, has no DNA to confirm it. Germline CDR1 and CDR2: MDHEN and SYDVKM. This CDR3 is 15 amino acids long. The CDR3 protein is CASSLRGPIADTQYF. Looking up the rest from reference TRBV28 and TRBJ2-3 gives the full variable domain: DVKVTQSSRYLVKRTGEKVFLECVQDMDHENMFWYRQDPGLGLRLIYFSYDVKMKEKGDIPEGYSVSREKKERFSLILESASTNQTSMYLCASSLRGPIADTQYFGPGTRLTVL.

CDR3: CASSPSGGRSSYEQYF. The rearrangement joins TRBV2 to TRBJ2-7; TCRdb's D gene call, TRBD2, goes unchecked for lack of DNA. The CDR3 loop spans 16 amino acids. CDR1 SNHLY and CDR2 FYNNEI come from the germline V gene.

The chain recombines TRBV7-3 with TRBJ2-2; lacking DNA, the TRBD1 call made by TCRdb goes unchecked. This CDR3 has 16 amino acids. Germline loops: CDR1 SGHTA, CDR2 FQGTGA. The CDR3 here is CASSLTGGLGSGELFF.

This sequence joins TRBV11-2 and TRBJ1-5; TCRdb selects TRBD1, and the lack of DNA leaves this call unchecked. CDR1 is SGHAT, CDR2 FQNNGV, per germline. The CDR3 is 15 amino acids. This chain's CDR3 is CASSLTTGMDQPQHF.

The rearrangement uses TRBV19 and TRBJ1-2; the D call from TCRdb, TRBD1, cannot be confirmed without DNA. Germline V gene data show CDR1 as LNHDA and CDR2 as SQIVND (reference sequence). The CDR3 runs 14 residues. This CDR3 is CASSNTGGLYGYTF.

The chain links TRBV5-1 to TRBJ2-5; TCRdb's assignment of TRBD2 cannot be checked, as there is no DNA. This CDR3 has 14 amino acids. The V gene's germline CDR1 is SGHRS and CDR2 YFSETQ. CDR3 sequence: CASRSGPQSPTQYF.

This chain links TRBV7-9 with TRBJ1-6. From germline, CDR1 is SEHNR and CDR2 FQNEAQ (reference sequence). CDR3 size: 14 residues. The CDR3 loop reads CASSLSRDLLPLHF.

This chain's CDR3 is CASSSGQGSSTDTQYF. The genes are TRBV7-7 and TRBJ2-3; TCRdb gives TRBD1 as the D gene, but with no DNA this cannot be confirmed. This CDR3 is 16 amino acids long. The germline gives CDR1 SSHAT, CDR2 FNYEAQ (reference sequence).

This chain links TRBV5-1 with TRBJ2-3; TCRdb selects TRBD2, and the lack of DNA leaves this call unchecked. Germline CDR1 SGHRS, CDR2 YFSETQ. The CDR3 runs to 19 residues. The CDR3 region is CASSFFGLAGGRGTDTQYF.

This chain links TRBV4-1 with TRBJ2-5; TCRdb's D gene call, TRBD2, goes unchecked for lack of DNA. CDR1 is MGHRA, CDR2 YSYEKL, per germline. The CDR3 is made up of 14 amino acids. The CDR3 reads CASSHGLAQETQYF.

The rearrangement links TRBV15 to TRBJ1-2; with no DNA, the TCRdb D assignment of TRBD1 cannot be verified. The CDR3 is 12 amino acids. The V gene's germline CDR1 is LNHNV and CDR2 YYDKDF (reference sequence). The CDR3 loop reads CATSSERGGYTF.

The chain recombines TRBV15 with TRBJ2-5; TCRdb outputs TRBD1, but without DNA this stays unchecked. The CDR3 sequence is 15 residues long. The V gene's germline CDR1 is LNHNV and CDR2 YYDKDF (reference sequence). CDR3 in amino acids: CATSRAYRVDETQYF.

The chain couples TRBV2 to TRBJ1-2; lacking DNA, the TRBD1 call made by TCRdb goes unchecked. This CDR3 comprises 13 residues. Germline V gives CDR1 SNHLY, CDR2 FYNNEI. The CDR3 loop reads CASTGGIGYGYTF.